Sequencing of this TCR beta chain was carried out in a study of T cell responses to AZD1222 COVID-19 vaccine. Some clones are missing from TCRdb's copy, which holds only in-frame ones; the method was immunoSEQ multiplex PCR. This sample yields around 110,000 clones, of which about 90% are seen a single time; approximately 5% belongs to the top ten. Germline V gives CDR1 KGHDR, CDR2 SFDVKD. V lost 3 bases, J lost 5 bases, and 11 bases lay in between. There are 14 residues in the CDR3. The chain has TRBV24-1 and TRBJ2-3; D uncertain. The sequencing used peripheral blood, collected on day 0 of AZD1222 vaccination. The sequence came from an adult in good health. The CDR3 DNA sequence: TGTGCCACCAGTGATCGACTTTCGATAGATACGCAGTATTTT. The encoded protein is CATSDRLSIDTQYF.